Listed here are 24 T cell receptor beta chains from one sample, sequenced in a study of identical twins (dated by TCRdb to about 2016). Receptor libraries were prepared by 5' RACE. The instrument given in TCRdb is Illumina HiSeq 2000. The raw public reads went through TCRdb reprocessing: fastp at Q25, MiXCR clone calling, in-frame beta chains kept. One record per CDR3 amino acid sequence lists the most common genes and DNA. The sample contains approximately 1.8 million distinct CDR3 sequences, under 35% of them found a single time. The ten largest account for around 0.3% of the sample. Sequencing was performed on cord blood. All receptors come from a newborn girl in good health.

This chain joins TRBV4-1 and TRBJ1-4; D is unresolved. Germline V gene sequence: CDR1 MGHRA, CDR2 YSYEKL. This CDR3 spans 11 amino acids. Trimming stripped 4 bases from V and 8 bases from J, with 5 bases between. The CDR3: CASSPFEKLFF. The CDR3 DNA is TGCGCCAGCAGCCCCTTCGAAAAACTGTTTTTT.

J is TRBJ1-1 and V is TRBV20-1; tentatively, D is TRBD1 (5 bases). The CDR3 sequence is 12 residues long. V lost 5 bases, J lost 0 bases, and 7 bases lay in between. In germline, CDR1 is DFQATT, CDR2 SNEGSKA (reference sequence). The CDR3: CSADSLNTEAFF. The CDR3 DNA reads TGCAGTGCTGACAGTTTGAACACTGAAGCTTTCTTT.

This chain connects TRBV2 to TRBJ1-5; D gene uncertain. V dropped 6 bases and J dropped 3 bases, with 9 bases sitting between them. The CDR3 has 13 amino acids. Per germline, CDR1 SNHLY and CDR2 FYNNEI. Here the CDR3 DNA reads TGTGCCAGCAGGCCGGTGGACAATCAGCCCCAGCATTTT. This sequence encodes CASRPVDNQPQHF.

This chain connects TRBV2 to TRBJ2-4; 7 bases are a match to TRBD2. CDR3 length: 12 amino acids. Germline V gene sequence: CDR1 SNHLY, CDR2 FYNNEI. V trimming: 9 bases; J trimming: 8 bases; junction bases outside the gene matches: 7. In DNA form, the CDR3 reads TGTGCCAGTACGACTAGCAGGGACATTCAGTACTTC. Translation gives CASTTSRDIQYF.

In its sample, this clonotype was seen a few times. The chain links TRBV20-1 to TRBJ2-3; 7 bases align to TRBD2. CDR3 length: 14 amino acids. The germline CDR1 and CDR2 sequences are DFQATT and SNEGSKA (reference sequence). V dropped 6 bases and J dropped 0; count of bases not matched to a gene: 6. The CDR3 reads CSASGTESTDTQYF. The DNA of the CDR3 is TGCAGTGCCAGCGGGACGGAGAGCACAGATACGCAGTATTTT.

This clonotype was recorded a few times. The rearrangement joins TRBV20-1 to TRBJ2-4; 9 bases match TRBD1. Gene TRBJ2-7 matches the end of the DNA better, so the J call may be wrong. Per the germline V gene, CDR1 is DFQATT and CDR2 is SNEGSKA (reference sequence). The CDR3 consists of 18 residues. CDR3 loop: CSARDRHYWTGAAYEQYF. The CDR3 DNA reads TGCAGTGCTAGAGATCGGCATTACTGGACAGGGGCAGCCTACGAGCAGTACTTC.

The table lists this clonotype with a few counts. The chain couples TRBV28 to TRBJ2-3, with TRBD2 matching 8 bases. The V gene end was trimmed by 6 bases and the J gene end by 4 bases; junction bases not matched to a gene: 9. Germline loops: CDR1 MDHEN, CDR2 SYDVKM. There are 15 residues in the CDR3. The DNA for the CDR3 is TGTGCCAGCAGCCCAAGCGGGAGTGGCGCAGATACGCAGTATTTT. This sequence encodes CASSPSGSGADTQYF.

A note on this clonotype: This may stem from a read error, because a much larger clone lies one nucleotide away. V gene TRBV20-1 combines with J gene TRBJ2-1; the D is unclear. Germline lookup yields CDR1 DFQATT and CDR2 SNEGSKA (reference sequence). The CDR3 runs 14 residues. The CDR3 loop is CSARARSSYSEQFF. In nucleotides, the CDR3 is TGCAGTGCTAGGGCTAGAAGCTCCTACAGTGAGCAGTTCTTC.

With regard to this clonotype: A read error is possible here, since a much larger clone lies one base away. The chain employs TRBV10-3 and TRBJ2-1, with D maybe TRBD2 (6 bases). Germline V gene data show CDR1 as ENHRY and CDR2 as SYGVKD. The germline V and J ends were trimmed by 0 bases and 13 bases, with 19 bases remaining between them. The CDR3 runs to 15 residues. Here the CDR3 reads CAISESMGLRETQFF. In nucleotides, the CDR3 is TGTGCCATCAGTGAGTCGATGGGGCTTCGGGAGACCCAGTTCTTC.

In this sample, this clonotype turned up a few times. The chain recombines TRBV19 with TRBJ1-1; a possible D gene is TRBD1 (5 bases). The V end was cut by 6 bases, the J end by 4 bases, with 15 bases between. There are 14 residues in the CDR3. Germline V gene data show CDR1 as LNHDA and CDR2 as SQIVND (reference sequence). The CDR3 DNA sequence: TGTGCCAGTAGCCGCCAGGGTAGAAGCACTGAAGCTTTCTTT. Translating it yields CASSRQGRSTEAFF.

There are a few counts of this clonotype. The chain links TRBV2 to TRBJ2-1, with 7 bases fitting TRBD2. V dropped 4 bases and J dropped 7; count of bases not matched to a gene: 7. CDR3 length equals 14 residues. Germline CDR1 and CDR2: SNHLY and FYNNEI. CDR3 sequence (DNA): TGTGCCAGCAGTGCTGCGGGAGTAGTAAATGAGCAGTTCTTC. Translation: CASSAAGVVNEQFF.

V is TRBV29-1 and J is TRBJ2-1; the D is unclear. CDR3 size: 11 residues. The V end was cut by 5 bases, the J end by 2 bases, with 4 bases between. Germline V CDR1 and CDR2: SQVTM, ANQGSEA. CDR3 bases: TGCAGCGTTTGCACCTACAATGAGCAGTTCTTC. Translation gives CSVCTYNEQFF.

V and J are TRBV28 and TRBJ1-2; D may be TRBD1 (6 bases). The germline V gene encodes CDR1 MDHEN and CDR2 SYDVKM. This CDR3 contains 14 residues. With 5 bases removed from V and 1 base from J, the gap between germline ends came to 11 bases. The CDR3 DNA sequence: TGTGCCAGCAGTCCGTGGGACATTAACTATGGCTACACCTTC. Its protein is CASSPWDINYGYTF.

Concerning this clonotype itself: A junction end diverges from the germline sequence, so it may reflect a read error. J is TRBJ2-3 and V is TRBV7-9; 14 positions agree with TRBD2. Germline loops: CDR1 SEHNR, CDR2 FQNEAQ (reference sequence). CDR3 size: 15 residues. The CDR3 DNA reads as TGTGTCAGCAGACTAGCGGGAGGGCCAACAGATACGCAGTATTTT. Its protein is CVSRLAGGPTDTQYF.

This clonotype was seen only a few times. This rearrangement joins TRBV6-5 to TRBJ2-1; 9 bases line up with TRBD2. Germline assignment: CDR1 MNHEY and CDR2 SVGAGI. There are 18 residues in the CDR3. With V trimmed by 1 base and J by 5 bases, 12 bases remained unmatched. DNA for the CDR3: TGTGCCAGCAGTTACTTGCGGGAGGGCCCTCGGCCCAACAATGAGCAGTTCTTC. This translates into CASSYLREGPRPNNEQFF.

This clonotype came up a few times. The genes are TRBV14 and TRBJ2-1; TRBD1 matches 7 bases. The CDR3 is 14 residues long. The J segment lost 8 bases and the V segment lost 3 bases, leaving 7 bases of the junction unmatched. Germline assignment: CDR1 SGHDN and CDR2 FVKESK. CDR3 residues: CASSQNRGGDEQFF. CDR3 in DNA: TGTGCCAGCAGCCAGAACAGGGGTGGTGATGAGCAGTTCTTC.

This clonotype was counted between two and nine times. This chain joins TRBV6-6 and TRBJ2-3; TRBD1 is a possible D gene (6 bases). Trimming pared 6 bases from V and 1 base from J, leaving 11 bases between. The CDR3 totals 14 residues. Per the germline V gene, CDR1 is MNHNY and CDR2 is SVGAGI (reference sequence). The CDR3 nucleotides read TGTGCCAGCAGACCAAGACAGGGCACAGATACGCAGTATTTT. Amino acid sequence: CASRPRQGTDTQYF.

The chain uses TRBV7-2 and TRBJ2-5, with 10 bases lining up with TRBD2. After removal of 1 base from V and 5 bases from J, the junction contained 4 bases not matched to a gene. The length of the CDR3 is 15 residues. Germline V lookup: CDR1 SGHTA, CDR2 FQGNSA. The CDR3 nucleotides read TGTGCCAGCAGCTTAGGAGCGGGAGGGCCCGAGACCCAGTACTTC. It is translated as CASSLGAGGPETQYF.

The J gene is TRBJ2-1, the V gene TRBV6-5; the D gene is possibly TRBD2 (6 bases). V was clipped by 10 bases and J by 0 bases, with 16 bases between them. The germline gives CDR1 MNHEY, CDR2 SVGAGI. The CDR3 runs to 15 residues. CDR3 sequence (DNA): TGTGCCATTCCGGGACTTAAGAGCTCCTACAATGAGCAGTTCTTC. Its protein is CAIPGLKSSYNEQFF.

This clonotype was seen a few times. This chain connects TRBV4-2 to TRBJ2-2; possible D gene TRBD2, 5 bases. The CDR3 covers 18 residues. Trimming took off 0 bases at V and 6 bases at J, with 20 bases between the two ends. Germline loops: CDR1 LGHNA, CDR2 YNFKEQ. The CDR3 region is CASSQDRVNPLVAGELFF. The CDR3 nucleotides are TGTGCCAGCAGCCAAGATCGTGTAAACCCACTAGTCGCCGGGGAGCTGTTTTTT.

DNA of the CDR3: TGTGCCAGCAGTTCGTGGACTAGCGGGACGTCCTACAATGAGCAGTTCTTC. Its protein product is CASSSWTSGTSYNEQFF. The chain links TRBV12-3 or TRBV12-4 to TRBJ2-1; 12 positions match TRBD2. The CDR3 extends over 17 amino acids. Germline trimming cut 4 bases from V and 1 base from J; bases unmatched to any gene: 5.

This chain joins TRBV6-1 and TRBJ1-5, with no clear D. The CDR3 has 13 amino acids. Germline CDR1 MNHNS, CDR2 SASEGT. Trimming removed 6 bases from V and 4 bases from J, with 10 bases in between. This CDR3 reads CASRGQLNQPQHF. The CDR3 DNA follows: TGTGCCAGCAGAGGTCAGCTTAATCAGCCCCAGCATTTT.

The V call is TRBV5-1, the J call TRBJ1-1, with 9 positions matching TRBD1. Germline values: CDR1 SGHRS, CDR2 YFSETQ. The CDR3 runs to 17 residues. After removal of 1 base from V and 0 bases from J, the junction contained 7 bases not matched to a gene. CDR3 sequence (DNA): TGCGCCAGCAGCTTGAGGGACAGGGTATTCATGAACACTGAAGCTTTCTTT. It specifies CASSLRDRVFMNTEAFF.

The chain couples TRBV20-1 to TRBJ1-4; no firm D call. Trimming removed 3 bases from V and 5 bases from J, with 13 bases in between. The CDR3 spans 14 residues. Germline values: CDR1 DFQATT, CDR2 SNEGSKA (reference sequence). CDR3 DNA: TGCAGTGCTAGTCGCCCCAGCGGGAATGAAAAACTGTTTTTT. Translating gives CSASRPSGNEKLFF.